A selection of T cell receptor beta chains follows, all from one sample in a study of shared clonotypes between healthy human individuals. Produced via immunoSEQ multiplex PCR; TCRdb's table is partial and in-frame only. Counted here are about 2 million clones, less than 95% occurring once; the ten biggest clones make up 1% to 1.3%. The specimen was naive CD8+ T cells sorted from blood. These receptor sequences come from a man in his late teens or twenties in good health. Both conserved end residues are part of each CDR3. The D gene is left open where the match is weak. A row's size may be missing; if present it is once, few, many or a size class.

>NA|NA|TRBJ2-2|TRBV2
CASSLGILNTGELFF
TGTGCCAGCAGTCTTGGGATCTTGAACACCGGGGAGCTGTTTTTT
>TRBD2|NA|TRBJ2-7|TRBV27
CASSLSGRGSGLYEQYF
TGTGCCAGCAGTTTATCAGGGAGGGGAAGCGGCCTGTACGAGCAGTACTTC
>NA|NA|TRBJ1-1|TRBV10-1
CASSEEGAEAFF
TGCGCCAGCAGTGAGGAGGGTGCTGAAGCTTTCTTT
>NA|NA|TRBJ2-5|TRBV7-9
CASSPLRPEETQYF
TGTGCCAGCAGCCCCCTTAGACCCGAAGAGACCCAGTACTTC
>NA|once|TRBJ2-2|TRBV12-5
CASGLAGELFF
TGTGCTAGTGGTTTGGCCGGGGAGCTGTTTTTT
>NA|NA|TRBJ2-5|TRBV6-5
CASSYLGTQYF
TGTGCCAGCAGTTACCTCGGGACCCAGTACTTC
>NA|NA|TRBJ1-5|TRBV19
CASSFGQTNQPQHF
TGTGCCAGTAGTTTCGGACAGACCAATCAGCCCCAGCATTTT
>TRBD1|NA|TRBJ2-7|TRBV7-9
CASSLTGTGLNEQYF
TGTGCCAGCAGCTTAACCGGGACAGGGCTCAACGAGCAGTACTTC
>NA|once|TRBJ2-1|TRBV2
CASSARKGVGKPTNEQFF
TGTGCCAGCAGTGCCCGTAAGGGCGTGGGGAAGCCAACCAATGAGCAGTTCTTC
>TRBD1|NA|TRBJ2-7|TRBV5-6
CASSPGGGIYEQYF
TGTGCCAGCAGCCCAGGGGGCGGGATCTACGAGCAGTACTTC
>TRBD1|NA|TRBJ2-3|TRBV27
CASSLQGADTQYF
TGTGCCAGCAGCCTCCAGGGGGCAGATACGCAGTATTTT
>NA|NA|TRBJ1-2|TRBV10-2
CASRVSTLDYGYTF
TGCGCCAGCAGGGTCTCAACCCTAGACTATGGCTACACCTTC
>NA|NA|TRBJ2-1|TRBV6-1
CASRITYNEQFF
TGTGCCAGCAGAATTACATACAATGAGCAGTTCTTC
>NA|NA|TRBJ2-1|TRBV9
CASSGTADEQFF
TGTGCCAGCAGCGGGACAGCGGATGAGCAGTTCTTC
>NA|NA|TRBJ2-1|TRBV6-5
CASSPTGGFGDEQFF
TGTGCCAGCAGCCCAACGGGGGGCTTTGGGGATGAGCAGTTCTTC
>TRBD1|NA|TRBJ2-3|TRBV5-6
CASSHGQGWTDTQYF
TGTGCCAGCAGCCACGGACAGGGATGGACAGATACGCAGTATTTT
>TRBD2|few|TRBJ2-5|TRBV18
CTSSGLAGEGKTQYF
TGTACCAGCTCAGGACTAGCGGGAGAGGGAAAGACCCAGTACTTC
>NA|NA|TRBJ2-2|TRBV9
CASSERRYTGELFF
TGTGCCAGCAGCGAGCGACGGTACACCGGGGAGCTGTTTTTT
>TRBD1|NA|TRBJ1-5|TRBV7-2
CASSLGGGGQPQHF
TGTGCCAGCAGCTTAGGAGGGGGCGGTCAGCCCCAGCATTTT
>NA|NA|TRBJ1-4|TRBV4-1
CASSQARQPTTNEKLFF
TGCGCCAGCAGCCAAGCCCGACAGCCCACAACTAATGAAAAACTGTTTTTT
>NA|NA|TRBJ1-5|TRBV18
CASSPGSGGYPQHF
TGTGCCAGCTCACCAGGGTCGGGGGGCTATCCCCAGCATTTT
>NA|NA|TRBJ2-7|TRBV7-9
CASSLVTESSYEQYF
TGTGCCAGCAGCTTAGTCACGGAATCCTCCTACGAGCAGTACTTC